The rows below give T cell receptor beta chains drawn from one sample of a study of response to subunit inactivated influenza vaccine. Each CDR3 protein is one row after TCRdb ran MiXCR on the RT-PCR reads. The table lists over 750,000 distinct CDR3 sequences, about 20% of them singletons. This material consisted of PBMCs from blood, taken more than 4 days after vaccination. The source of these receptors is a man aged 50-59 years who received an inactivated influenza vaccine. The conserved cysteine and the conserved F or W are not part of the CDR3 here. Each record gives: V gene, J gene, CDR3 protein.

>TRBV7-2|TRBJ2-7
ASSSKTGLKRAYEQY
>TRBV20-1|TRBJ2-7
SARDGGGFTYEQY
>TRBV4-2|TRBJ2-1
ASSQVAASGRNEQF
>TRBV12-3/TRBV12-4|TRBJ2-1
ASKNSYNEQF
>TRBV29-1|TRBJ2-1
SVVSPREQF
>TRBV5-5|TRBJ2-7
ASSSQAAYEQY
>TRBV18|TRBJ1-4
ASSPQAHQNEKLF
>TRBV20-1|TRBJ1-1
SALEMVGNTEAF
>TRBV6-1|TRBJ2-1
ASRELAGGEQF
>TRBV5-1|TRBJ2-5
ASGGYQETQY
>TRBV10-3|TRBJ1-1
AIRGDSLNTEAF
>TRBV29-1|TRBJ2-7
SVEDPDREYEQY
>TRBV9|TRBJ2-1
ASSDRQGPSSYNEQF
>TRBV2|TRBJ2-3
ASSPGLANEY
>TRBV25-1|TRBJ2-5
ASSELNSLKETQY
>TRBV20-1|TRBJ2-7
SAPLTGEDEQY
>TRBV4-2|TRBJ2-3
ASSYGTSATDTQY
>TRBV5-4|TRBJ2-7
ASSLAIQGINEQY
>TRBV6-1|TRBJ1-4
ASMDRPGGKLF
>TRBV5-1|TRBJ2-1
ASSLISGVSYNEQF
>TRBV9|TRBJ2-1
ASSGRQGLLHNEQF
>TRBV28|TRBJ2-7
ASSTRAEQY
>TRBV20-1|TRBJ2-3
SARDWGRGADTQY
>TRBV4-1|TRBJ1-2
ASSAPGAANYGYT
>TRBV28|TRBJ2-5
ASSRGQGGGEETQY
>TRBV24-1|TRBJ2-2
ATSDTTYGAGELF
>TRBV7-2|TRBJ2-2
ASSTGRTTGELF
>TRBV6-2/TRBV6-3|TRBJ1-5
ASSPPGGTGNQPQH
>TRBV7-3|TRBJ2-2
ASSLTPPATQNTGELF
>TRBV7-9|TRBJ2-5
ASSDAPIEETQY
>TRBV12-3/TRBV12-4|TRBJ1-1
ASSGTGGSTEAF
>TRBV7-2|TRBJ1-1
ASSSDAQTQAF
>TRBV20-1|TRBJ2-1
SARKLGGISIPVQF
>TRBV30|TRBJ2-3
AWRIRSGADTQY
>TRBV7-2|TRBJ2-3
ASSFRRDPSTDTQY
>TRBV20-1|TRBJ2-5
SARGFQETQY
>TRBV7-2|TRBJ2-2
ASSLQNRAGELF
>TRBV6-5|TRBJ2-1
ASSYLGTSGIADEQF
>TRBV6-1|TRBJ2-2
ASKSQPLGTGELF
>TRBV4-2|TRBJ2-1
ASSQELAGGPYNEQF
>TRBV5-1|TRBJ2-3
ASSGGQGIGTDTQY
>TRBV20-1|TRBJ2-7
SAYAEGKGYEQY
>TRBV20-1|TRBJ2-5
SASRAPETQY
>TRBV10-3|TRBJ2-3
AISEGGTTDTQY
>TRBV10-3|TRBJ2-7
AISDHSTYEQY
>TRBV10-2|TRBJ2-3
ASRPGQGNQRDTDTQY
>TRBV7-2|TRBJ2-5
ASKRGSETQY
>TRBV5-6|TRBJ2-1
ASSFWGQGTYNEQF